These 16 T cell receptor beta chains were all obtained from the same sample, sequenced in a study of shared clonotypes between healthy human individuals. Only in-frame clones appear in the TCRdb table, and some are missing; sequencing was by immunoSEQ multiplex PCR. The sample lists 2 million to 2.5 million clones; roughly 92% were seen once. The sequencing sample was made of naive CD4+ T cells from PBMCs. Subset here: CD45RA+ positively selected. These receptors all stem from a man younger than 35 in good health. Some clones in this sample may be carry-over from other donors' samples.

This chain connects TRBV27 to TRBJ2-7, with D hard to call. The CDR3 is 16 amino acids. V was cut by 4 bases and J by 2 bases, with 18 bases left in between. Germline values: CDR1 MNHEY, CDR2 SMNVEV (reference sequence). CDR3 sequence: CASSSPRAGRAYEQYF. The CDR3 DNA reads as TGTGCCAGCAGTTCTCCCCGGGCAGGCCGGGCCTACGAGCAGTACTTC.

This clone has a handful of counts. This sequence joins TRBV10-3 and TRBJ2-2, with a possible D match to TRBD2 (5 bases). From germline, CDR1 is ENHRY and CDR2 SYGVKD. Trimming left V 3 bases short and J 6 bases short, with 11 bases between. The CDR3 totals 14 residues. CDR3 in DNA: TGTGCCATCAGTGACCTCGAGGAGGCCGGGGAGCTGTTTTTT. This encodes CAISDLEEAGELFF.

V is TRBV6-6 and J is TRBJ1-1, with a weak D call TRBD1 (6 bases). From germline, CDR1 is MNHNY and CDR2 SVGAGI (reference sequence). The CDR3 contains 16 residues. V was trimmed by 2 bases and J by 2 bases, leaving 15 bases between them. This chain's CDR3 is CASSYAPGQLNTEAFF. The CDR3 bases are TGTGCCAGCAGTTACGCCCCGGGACAACTTAACACTGAAGCTTTCTTT.

V is TRBV7-2 and J is TRBJ2-2, with 8 bases lining up with TRBD2. Germline V CDR1 and CDR2: SGHTA, FQGNSA. The ends lost 6 bases at V and 1 base at J; junction bases unmatched: 4. This CDR3 is 15 amino acids long. The CDR3 nucleotides are TGTGCCAGCAGGCTAACTAGCGGGAACACCGGGGAGCTGTTTTTT. This sequence encodes CASRLTSGNTGELFF.

The chain uses TRBV18 and TRBJ1-3, with unresolved D. The CDR3 is made up of 16 amino acids. CDR1 and CDR2 from the germline V gene are KGHSH and LQKENI. Trimming removed 3 bases at V and 0 bases at J, with 12 bases between. The CDR3, as DNA: TGTGCCAGCTCACCGACCCTTCGAACCTCTGGAAACACCATATATTTT. This codes for CASSPTLRTSGNTIYF.

The chain combines TRBV29-1 with TRBJ1-1, with D tentatively TRBD1 (5 bases). Trimming removed 7 bases at V and 1 base at J, with 13 bases between. The CDR3 consists of 13 residues. Looked up from germline, CDR1 is SQVTM and CDR2 is ANQGSEA. CDR3 DNA: TGCAGCGGTACGGGCAGGGCGAACACTGAAGCTTTCTTT. Residues: CSGTGRANTEAFF.

Here the CDR3 DNA reads TGTGCCATCAGTGAGTCGGACGGCGGCTACACCTTC. This gives the protein CAISESDGGYTF. The V and J genes are TRBV10-3 and TRBJ1-2; D is ambiguous. Trimming left V 0 bases short and J 8 bases short, with 7 bases between. Per the germline V gene, CDR1 is ENHRY and CDR2 is SYGVKD. This CDR3 region has 12 residues.

To note about this clone: Other DNA variants within this sample encode the same CDR3. Here the CDR3 DNA reads TGTGCCAGCAGTTACTCGCTAGCGGGCGTATACGAGCAGTACTTC. This gives the protein CASSYSLAGVYEQYF. The chain uses TRBV6-5 and TRBJ2-7; 8 nucleotides agree with TRBD2. The CDR3 is 15 amino acids. V was clipped by 0 bases and J by 4 bases; unmatched bases: 5. The germline V gene encodes CDR1 MNHEY and CDR2 SVGAGI.

The chain employs TRBV5-4 and TRBJ1-1; D remains ambiguous. Per germline, CDR1 SGHNT and CDR2 YYREEE (reference sequence). There are 15 residues in the CDR3. Trimming shortened V by 4 bases and J by 1 base, and 14 bases separated the two germline ends. The CDR3 bases are TGTGCCAGCAGCGTGTCCGGGCAACCGAACACTGAAGCTTTCTTT. Protein: CASSVSGQPNTEAFF. The full variable domain, its missing parts supplied by reference TRBV5-4 and TRBJ1-1, is ETGVTQSPTHLIKTRGQQVTLRCSSQSGHNTVSWYQQALGQGPQFIFQYYREEENGRGNFPPRFSGLQFPNYSSELNVNALELDDSALYLCASSVSGQPNTEAFFGQGTRLTVV.

The chain joins TRBV19 to TRBJ1-1, with 7 bases identical to TRBD1. Unmatched junction bases numbered 11, after V lost 4 bases and J lost 3 bases. This CDR3 has 16 amino acids. The germline V gene has CDR1 LNHDA and CDR2 SQIVND (reference sequence). This chain's CDR3 is CASSTRQGVVHTEAFF. The DNA for the CDR3 is TGTGCCAGTAGTACCCGCCAGGGGGTAGTTCACACTGAAGCTTTCTTT. Full variable domain (missing parts from reference TRBV19 and TRBJ1-1): DGGITQSPKYLFRKEGQNVTLSCEQNLNHDAMYWYRQDPGQGLRLIYYSQIVNDFQKGDIAEGYSVSREKKESFPLTVTSAQKNPTAFYLCASSTRQGVVHTEAFFGQGTRLTVV.

This clone occurred once. The chain employs TRBV5-1 and TRBJ2-1, with 11 bases fitting TRBD2. CDR1 and CDR2 (germline): SGHRS, YFSETQ. This CDR3 region has 14 residues. V shed 4 bases and J 9 bases; nucleotides not matched to a gene: 6. CDR3 sequence (DNA): TGCGCCAGCAGCACCGGGACTAGCGGAGTTGAGCAGTTCTTC. Protein sequence: CASSTGTSGVEQFF.

The CDR3 nucleotides are TGCGCCAGCAGTGATACCGGGACAGCCTACAATGAGCAGTTCTTC. Protein: CASSDTGTAYNEQFF. This chain connects TRBV10-1 to TRBJ2-1, with 7 bases lining up with TRBD1. The CDR3 extends over 15 amino acids. With V trimmed by 3 bases and J by 2 bases, 4 bases remained unmatched. Germline CDR1 WNHNN, CDR2 SYGVQD (reference sequence).

The V call is TRBV7-3, the J call TRBJ2-1; 8 bases line up with TRBD2. Germline-derived CDR1 and CDR2 are SGHTA and FQGTGA. CDR3 length: 17 residues. The V and J ends lost 5 bases and 2 bases, in that order; junction bases with no gene match: 11. The CDR3 region has the DNA TGTGCCAGCAGCCCCCATTCCCTAGCGGGCCCCTACAATGAGCAGTTCTTC. Protein product: CASSPHSLAGPYNEQFF.

This clone was counted once. This chain connects TRBV5-1 to TRBJ2-7, with TRBD1 matching 7 bases. The CDR3 loop spans 15 amino acids. The V gene end was trimmed by 3 bases and the J gene end by 5 bases; junction bases not matched to a gene: 11. Germline CDR1 and CDR2: SGHRS and YFSETQ. The CDR3 protein is CASSSASIQGDEQYF. Here the CDR3 DNA reads TGCGCCAGCAGCTCCGCCTCTATTCAGGGGGACGAGCAGTACTTC.

This chain joins TRBV27 and TRBJ1-2; D is unresolved. V was clipped by 3 bases and J by 3 bases, with 14 bases between them. Germline V gene data show CDR1 as MNHEY and CDR2 as SMNVEV (reference sequence). The CDR3 spans 15 residues. CDR3 in amino acids: CASSLLRTGDYGYTF. The CDR3, as DNA: TGTGCCAGCAGTTTGCTTCGTACGGGTGACTATGGCTACACCTTC.

The chain employs TRBV9 and TRBJ2-3; unclear D gene. This CDR3 region has 13 residues. Trimming cost V 0 bases and J 2 bases, with 4 bases left between them. The V gene's germline CDR1 is SGDLS and CDR2 YYNGEE. DNA for the CDR3: TGTGCCAGCAGCGTAGCTATCACAGATACGCAGTATTTT. Protein: CASSVAITDTQYF. The complete variable domain, with remaining parts taken from reference TRBV9 and TRBJ2-3, reads DSGVTQTPKHLITATGQRVTLRCSPRSGDLSVYWYQQSLDQGLQFLIQYYNGEERAKGNILERFSAQQFPDLHSELNLSSLELGDSALYFCASSVAITDTQYFGPGTRLTVL.